These T cell receptor beta chains were read from a single sample in a study of Graves' ophthalmopathy and Graves' hyperthyroidism. One entry per CDR3 protein, called by TCRdb with MiXCR from the multiplex PCR reads. Of 500,000 to 700,000 distinct CDR3 sequences in the sample, under 45% were seen once. The sequencing input was peripheral blood or thyroid tissue (not recorded which). The receptors here all came from an adult man with Graves' hyperthyroidism. The CDR3 runs from the conserved cysteine through the conserved F or W. The order of the fields is V gene, D gene, CDR3 length, J gene, clone size, CDR3 protein, CDR3 DNA. D genes are given only for firm matches. A clone size is listed for some rows: how often the clone was seen (once, few, many), or a class if it is expanded.

v_gene: TRBV24-1
d_gene: NA
len: 16
j_gene: TRBJ1-2
abundance: many
CDR3aa: CATSDSRDRFNYGYTF
CDR3nt: TGTGCCACCAGTGATTCTCGAGACAGATTTAACTATGGCTACACCTTC

v_gene: TRBV10-2
d_gene: NA
len: 14
j_gene: TRBJ1-1
abundance: many
CDR3aa: CASSEKGRNTEAFF
CDR3nt: TGCGCCAGCAGTGAGAAGGGTCGGAACACTGAAGCTTTCTTT

v_gene: TRBV29-1
d_gene: TRBD1
len: 13
j_gene: TRBJ1-2
abundance: many
CDR3aa: CSVEDRREYGYTF
CDR3nt: TGCAGCGTTGAGGACAGGAGAGAATATGGCTACACCTTC

v_gene: TRBV7-2
d_gene: NA
len: 15
j_gene: TRBJ1-5
abundance: few
CDR3aa: CASSLQSQPNQPQHF
CDR3nt: TGTGCCAGCTCACTCCAGTCCCAGCCAAATCAGCCCCAGCATTTT

v_gene: TRBV25-1
d_gene: NA
len: 16
j_gene: TRBJ2-2
abundance: NA
CDR3aa: CASSYGGRDYTGELFF
CDR3nt: TGTGCCAGCAGTTACGGCGGAAGAGATTACACCGGGGAGCTGTTTTTT

v_gene: TRBV6-6
d_gene: NA
len: 15
j_gene: TRBJ2-5
abundance: few
CDR3aa: CASSFLEISQETQYF
CDR3nt: TGTGCCAGCAGTTTCCTCGAGATAAGCCAAGAGACCCAGTACTTC

v_gene: TRBV20-1
d_gene: NA
len: 12
j_gene: TRBJ2-5
abundance: many
CDR3aa: CSARLAQETQYF
CDR3nt: TGCAGTGCTAGACTAGCCCAAGAGACCCAGTACTTC

v_gene: TRBV9
d_gene: NA
len: 13
j_gene: TRBJ1-5
abundance: once
CDR3aa: CASSVLGGETQHF
CDR3nt: TGTGCCAGCAGCGTATTGGGGGGGGAGACCCAGCATTTT

v_gene: TRBV20-1
d_gene: NA
len: 14
j_gene: TRBJ1-2
abundance: many
CDR3aa: CSAPILGRNYGYTF
CDR3nt: TGCAGTGCTCCAATCCTCGGTAGGAACTATGGCTACACCTTC

v_gene: TRBV7-9
d_gene: NA
len: 15
j_gene: TRBJ2-1
abundance: few
CDR3aa: CASSSLDSVGSKQFF
CDR3nt: TGTGCCAGCAGCTCCTTGGACAGTGTAGGCTCAAAGCAGTTCTTC

v_gene: TRBV5-1
d_gene: NA
len: 16
j_gene: TRBJ1-4
abundance: many
CDR3aa: CASSLTSGATNEKLFF
CDR3nt: TGCGCCAGCAGCTTGACGTCAGGAGCAACTAATGAAAAACTGTTTTTT

v_gene: TRBV29-1
d_gene: TRBD1
len: 15
j_gene: TRBJ1-5
abundance: NA
CDR3aa: CSARDLVTGDRPQHF
CDR3nt: TGCAGTGCTAGAGATCTGGTGACAGGGGATCGGCCCCAGCATTTT

v_gene: TRBV25-1
d_gene: TRBD2
len: 12
j_gene: TRBJ2-7
abundance: NA
CDR3aa: CASSEEGTSVYF
CDR3nt: TGTGCCAGCAGTGAGGAGGGGACTAGCGTCTACTTC

v_gene: TRBV6-5
d_gene: NA
len: 13
j_gene: TRBJ1-1
abundance: few
CDR3aa: CASSYSRAQVAFF
CDR3nt: TGTGCCAGCAGTTACTCCAGGGCGCAGGTGGCTTTCTTT

v_gene: TRBV7-8
d_gene: TRBD1
len: 14
j_gene: TRBJ1-1
abundance: many
CDR3aa: CASSSRDRVSEAFF
CDR3nt: TGTGCCAGCAGCTCCCGGGACAGGGTGTCTGAAGCTTTCTTT

v_gene: TRBV3-1
d_gene: NA
len: 16
j_gene: TRBJ2-6
abundance: NA
CDR3aa: CASSQDSGAGANVLTF
CDR3nt: TGTGCCAGCAGCCAAGATTCAGGGGCTGGGGCCAACGTCCTGACTTTC

v_gene: TRBV20-1
d_gene: NA
len: 13
j_gene: TRBJ2-6
abundance: NA
CDR3aa: CSARRGGENVLTF
CDR3nt: TGCAGTGCTAGACGGGGCGGGGAAAACGTCCTGACTTTC

v_gene: TRBV19
d_gene: TRBD2
len: 18
j_gene: TRBJ2-2
abundance: NA
CDR3aa: CASSISLAVGANTGELFF
CDR3nt: TGTGCCAGTAGTATCTCCCTAGCGGTAGGCGCGAACACCGGGGAGCTGTTTTTT

v_gene: TRBV10-3
d_gene: TRBD2
len: 15
j_gene: TRBJ2-5
abundance: NA
CDR3aa: CAISGTSGRGETQYF
CDR3nt: TGTGCCATCAGTGGGACTAGCGGGAGAGGGGAGACCCAGTACTTC

v_gene: TRBV20-1
d_gene: NA
len: 17
j_gene: TRBJ1-2
abundance: many
CDR3aa: CSARQGEYTPLDYGYTF
CDR3nt: TGCAGTGCACGTCAGGGAGAGTATACACCGTTGGACTATGGCTACACCTTC

v_gene: TRBV15
d_gene: NA
len: 16
j_gene: TRBJ1-4
abundance: once
CDR3aa: CATSREEGTPNEKLFF
CDR3nt: TGTGCCACCAGCAGAGAAGAGGGGACCCCTAATGAAAAACTGTTTTTT

v_gene: TRBV12-3/TRBV12-4
d_gene: TRBD2
len: 15
j_gene: TRBJ2-2
abundance: NA
CDR3aa: CASSSAGLRAGELFF
CDR3nt: TGTGCCAGCAGCTCAGCGGGACTAAGGGCCGGGGAGCTGTTTTTT

v_gene: TRBV19
d_gene: NA
len: 14
j_gene: TRBJ2-2
abundance: few
CDR3aa: CASSTPLNTGELFF
CDR3nt: TGTGCCAGTAGTACCCCACTAAACACCGGGGAGCTGTTTTTT

v_gene: TRBV24-1
d_gene: NA
len: 14
j_gene: TRBJ2-2
abundance: many
CDR3aa: CATSGLVNTGELFF
CDR3nt: TGTGCCACCAGTGGACTAGTAAACACCGGGGAGCTGTTTTTT

v_gene: TRBV19
d_gene: NA
len: 14
j_gene: TRBJ2-2
abundance: NA
CDR3aa: CASTWGRMNHEQFF
CDR3nt: TGTGCCAGTACTTGGGGACGGATGAACCATGAGCAGTTTTTT

v_gene: TRBV7-9
d_gene: NA
len: 14
j_gene: TRBJ2-1
abundance: NA
CDR3aa: CASSPRQTANEQFF
CDR3nt: TGTGCCAGCAGCCCGCGCCAGACGGCCAATGAGCAGTTCTTC

v_gene: TRBV7-9
d_gene: NA
len: 16
j_gene: TRBJ1-3
abundance: NA
CDR3aa: CASSLVGPGSGNTIYF
CDR3nt: TGTGCCAGCAGCTTAGTTGGTCCAGGGTCTGGAAACACCATATATTTT

v_gene: TRBV7-2
d_gene: NA
len: 16
j_gene: TRBJ1-1
abundance: NA
CDR3aa: CASRVSRAGPWTEAFF
CDR3nt: TGTGCCAGCAGAGTTAGTCGGGCAGGGCCATGGACTGAAGCTTTCTTT

v_gene: TRBV27
d_gene: NA
len: 14
j_gene: TRBJ1-1
abundance: many
CDR3aa: CASRPTGTNTEAFF
CDR3nt: TGTGCCAGCAGACCGACAGGCACGAACACTGAAGCTTTCTTT

v_gene: TRBV5-1
d_gene: TRBD1
len: 14
j_gene: TRBJ1-2
abundance: NA
CDR3aa: CASSSGTGGLGYTF
CDR3nt: TGCGCCAGCAGTTCCGGGACAGGGGGCCTGGGCTACACCTTC

v_gene: TRBV20-1
d_gene: TRBD1
len: 14
j_gene: TRBJ1-6
abundance: many
CDR3aa: CSASSGTANSPLHF
CDR3nt: TGCAGTGCTAGCTCCGGGACAGCCAATTCACCCCTCCACTTT

v_gene: TRBV10-3
d_gene: NA
len: 12
j_gene: TRBJ2-2
abundance: many
CDR3aa: CAISGGVGELFF
CDR3nt: TGTGCCATCAGTGGAGGAGTCGGGGAGCTGTTTTTT

v_gene: TRBV19
d_gene: NA
len: 13
j_gene: TRBJ2-5
abundance: many
CDR3aa: CASSMGGQETQYF
CDR3nt: TGTGCCAGTAGTATGGGAGGCCAAGAGACCCAGTACTTC

v_gene: TRBV6-6
d_gene: NA
len: 14
j_gene: TRBJ1-2
abundance: many
CDR3aa: CASSYSKWGDGYTF
CDR3nt: TGTGCCAGCAGTTACTCGAAGTGGGGCGATGGCTACACCTTC

v_gene: TRBV5-1
d_gene: NA
len: 13
j_gene: TRBJ1-1
abundance: NA
CDR3aa: CASSLQRGLGAFF
CDR3nt: TGCGCCAGCAGCTTGCAGAGGGGTCTAGGAGCTTTCTTT

v_gene: TRBV9
d_gene: NA
len: 16
j_gene: TRBJ1-3
abundance: many
CDR3aa: CASSVEQGGPGNTIYF
CDR3nt: TGTGCCAGCAGCGTAGAACAGGGAGGACCTGGAAACACCATATATTTT

v_gene: TRBV6-6
d_gene: NA
len: 12
j_gene: TRBJ2-7
abundance: many
CDR3aa: CASSYVSYEQYF
CDR3nt: TGTGCCAGCAGTTACGTCTCCTACGAGCAGTACTTC

v_gene: TRBV29-1
d_gene: TRBD1
len: 16
j_gene: TRBJ2-7
abundance: NA
CDR3aa: CSVEMIEGQGIYEQYF
CDR3nt: TGCAGCGTTGAAATGATTGAGGGACAGGGGATCTACGAGCAGTACTTC

v_gene: TRBV2
d_gene: TRBD1
len: 15
j_gene: TRBJ1-2
abundance: NA
CDR3aa: CASIGQGARSIGYAF
CDR3nt: TGTGCCAGCATCGGACAGGGGGCGAGGAGCATTGGCTACGCCTTC

v_gene: TRBV7-9
d_gene: NA
len: 13
j_gene: TRBJ1-4
abundance: many
CDR3aa: CASRRGAGEKLFF
CDR3nt: TGTGCCAGCAGACGGGGCGCCGGTGAAAAACTGTTTTTT

v_gene: TRBV7-9
d_gene: NA
len: 13
j_gene: TRBJ1-1
abundance: many
CDR3aa: CASSPTAGTEAFF
CDR3nt: TGTGCCAGCAGCCCGACGGCGGGCACTGAAGCTTTCTTT

v_gene: TRBV2
d_gene: TRBD1
len: 15
j_gene: TRBJ1-5
abundance: many
CDR3aa: CASSYRGYGNQPQHF
CDR3nt: TGTGCCAGCAGTTACAGGGGATACGGCAATCAGCCCCAGCATTTT

v_gene: TRBV2
d_gene: NA
len: 12
j_gene: TRBJ1-1
abundance: NA
CDR3aa: CASRGEGTEAFF
CDR3nt: TGTGCCAGCAGAGGGGAGGGGACTGAAGCTTTCTTT

v_gene: TRBV15
d_gene: TRBD2
len: 17
j_gene: TRBJ2-3
abundance: many
CDR3aa: CATSRGPGLAGADTQYF
CDR3nt: TGTGCCACCAGCAGAGGACCGGGACTAGCGGGAGCAGATACGCAGTATTTT

v_gene: TRBV10-3
d_gene: TRBD1
len: 15
j_gene: TRBJ2-2
abundance: few
CDR3aa: CAIRGTGGITGELFF
CDR3nt: TGTGCCATCAGGGGGACAGGGGGCATCACCGGGGAGCTGTTTTTT

v_gene: TRBV24-1
d_gene: TRBD1
len: 16
j_gene: TRBJ1-5
abundance: many
CDR3aa: CATSDPGTGSNQPQHF
CDR3nt: TGTGCCACCAGTGACCCAGGGACAGGGAGCAATCAGCCCCAGCATTTT

v_gene: TRBV5-1
d_gene: NA
len: 14
j_gene: TRBJ2-3
abundance: NA
CDR3aa: CASIDMGSTDTQYF
CDR3nt: TGCGCCAGCATCGACATGGGGAGCACAGATACGCAGTATTTT

v_gene: TRBV20-1
d_gene: TRBD2
len: 15
j_gene: TRBJ2-7
abundance: NA
CDR3aa: CSALGLAGLSYEQYF
CDR3nt: TGCAGTGCCCTGGGACTAGCGGGGCTCTCCTACGAGCAGTACTTC

v_gene: TRBV20-1
d_gene: TRBD1
len: 15
j_gene: TRBJ1-2
abundance: NA
CDR3aa: CSASSSNRGSYGYTF
CDR3nt: TGCAGTGCCAGCAGCAGTAACAGGGGCTCTTATGGCTACACCTTC

v_gene: TRBV9
d_gene: NA
len: 15
j_gene: TRBJ2-7
abundance: many
CDR3aa: CASSVRAEPPYEQYF
CDR3nt: TGTGCCAGCAGCGTAAGGGCGGAACCCCCCTACGAGCAGTACTTC